This T cell receptor beta chain was captured by sequencing in a study of radiation and T cells in renal cell carcinoma. This CDR3 contains 14 residues. The V end lost 3 bases, the J end lost 4 bases, and 12 bases lay between the germline ends. Per the germline V gene, CDR1 is MDHEN and CDR2 is SYDVKM. Indicated time point: baseline pretreatment blood. As to treatment: 15 Gy SBRT to primary tumor, nephrectomy 4 weeks later. TCRdb keeps only in-frame clones here, not all; method: immunoSEQ multiplex PCR. The sample shows tens of thousands of clones, 82% of them seen only once. J is TRBJ1-1 and V is TRBV28; D gene unclear. The sequence came from a man in his sixties with renal cell carcinoma. Sequencing was performed on blood, taken from a patient whose treatment included radiotherapy and nephrectomy. The CDR3 protein is CASSLHYRGTEAFF. CDR3 nucleotide sequence: TGTGCCAGCAGTTTGCACTATCGAGGCACTGAAGCTTTCTTT.